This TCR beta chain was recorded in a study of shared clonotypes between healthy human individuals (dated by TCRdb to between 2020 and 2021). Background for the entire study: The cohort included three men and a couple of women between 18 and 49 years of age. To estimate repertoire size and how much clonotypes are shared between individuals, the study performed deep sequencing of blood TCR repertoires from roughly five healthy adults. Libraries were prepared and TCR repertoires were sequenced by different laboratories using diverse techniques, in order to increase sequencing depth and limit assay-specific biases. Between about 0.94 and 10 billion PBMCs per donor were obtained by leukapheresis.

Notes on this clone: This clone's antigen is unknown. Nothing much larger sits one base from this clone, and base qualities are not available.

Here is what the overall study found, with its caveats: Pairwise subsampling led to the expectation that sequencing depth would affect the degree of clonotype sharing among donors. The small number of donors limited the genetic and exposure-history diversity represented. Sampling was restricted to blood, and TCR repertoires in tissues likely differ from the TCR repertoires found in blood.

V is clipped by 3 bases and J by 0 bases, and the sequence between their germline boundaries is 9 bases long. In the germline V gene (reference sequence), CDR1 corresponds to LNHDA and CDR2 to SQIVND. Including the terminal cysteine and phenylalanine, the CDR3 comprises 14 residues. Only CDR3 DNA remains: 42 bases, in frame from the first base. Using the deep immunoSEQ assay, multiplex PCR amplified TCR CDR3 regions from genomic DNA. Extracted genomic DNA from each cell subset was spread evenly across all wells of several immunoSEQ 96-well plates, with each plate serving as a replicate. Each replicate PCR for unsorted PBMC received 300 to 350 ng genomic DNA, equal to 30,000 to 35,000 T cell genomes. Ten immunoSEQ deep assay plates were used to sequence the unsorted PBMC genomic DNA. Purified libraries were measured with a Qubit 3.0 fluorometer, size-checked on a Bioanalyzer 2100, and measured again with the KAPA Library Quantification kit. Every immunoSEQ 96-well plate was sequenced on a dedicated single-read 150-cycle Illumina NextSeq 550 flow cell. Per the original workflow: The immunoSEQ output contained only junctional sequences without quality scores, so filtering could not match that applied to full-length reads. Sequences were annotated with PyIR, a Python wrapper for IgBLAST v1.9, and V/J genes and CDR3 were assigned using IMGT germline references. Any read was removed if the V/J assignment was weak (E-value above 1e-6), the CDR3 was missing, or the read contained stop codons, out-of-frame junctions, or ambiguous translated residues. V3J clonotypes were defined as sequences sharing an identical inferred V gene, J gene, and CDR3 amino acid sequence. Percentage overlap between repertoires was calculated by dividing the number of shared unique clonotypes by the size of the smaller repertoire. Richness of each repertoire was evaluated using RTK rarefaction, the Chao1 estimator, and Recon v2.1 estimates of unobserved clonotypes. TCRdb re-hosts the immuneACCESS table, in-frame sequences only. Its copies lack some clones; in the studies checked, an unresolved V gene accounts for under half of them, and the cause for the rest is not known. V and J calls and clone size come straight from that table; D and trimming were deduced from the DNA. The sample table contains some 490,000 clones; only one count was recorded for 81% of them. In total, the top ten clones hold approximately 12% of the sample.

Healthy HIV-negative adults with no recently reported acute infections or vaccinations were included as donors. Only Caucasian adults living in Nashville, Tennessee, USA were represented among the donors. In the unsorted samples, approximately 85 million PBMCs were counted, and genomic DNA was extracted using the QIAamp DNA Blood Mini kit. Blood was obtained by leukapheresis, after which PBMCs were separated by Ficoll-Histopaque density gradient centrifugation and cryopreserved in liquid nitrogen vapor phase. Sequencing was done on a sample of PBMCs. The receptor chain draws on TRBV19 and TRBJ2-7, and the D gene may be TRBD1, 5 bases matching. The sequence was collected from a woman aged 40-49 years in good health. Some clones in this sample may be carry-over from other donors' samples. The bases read TGTGCCAGTAGTATGCAGGGCAGCTCCTACGAGCAGTACTTC. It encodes CASSMQGSSYEQYF.